A single TCR beta chain is shown here with its context. CDR3 length equals 14 residues. Per the germline V gene, CDR1 is SGHAT and CDR2 is FQNNGV. Trimming removed 2 bases from V and 5 bases from J, with 10 bases in between. The entry originates in a study of blood T cell repertoires in COVID-19. In the authors' workflow: Amplification of reference gene primers provided the estimated nucleated cell counts. Using immunoSEQ multiplex PCR, the repertoire was profiled, and TCRdb retains in-frame clones only, with some absent. From that table come the V and J calls and clone size; the DNA was used to work out D and trimming. The sample lists some 70,000 clones, around 82% seen once, with 5.3% in the top ten.

Sequenced material: peripheral blood. This chain joins TRBV11-2 and TRBJ2-4, with D possibly being TRBD1 (5 bases). This sequence was found in a man in his forties or fifties with active COVID-19. The CDR3 here is CASSLRGPENIQYF. DNA for the CDR3: TGTGCCAGCAGCTTAAGGGGCCCGGAAAACATTCAGTACTTC.